This T cell receptor beta chain was profiled in a study of T-cell reconstitution after alpha-beta-depleted transplantation in children. Germline V gives CDR1 LGHDT, CDR2 YNNKEL (reference sequence). V was shortened by 0 bases and J by 8 bases, with 6 bases between the two germline ends. This CDR3 contains 12 residues. Library preparation (for TCRbeta) was performed with unique molecular identifiers. MiXCR, run by TCRdb on the PCR reads, gives a single entry per CDR3 protein. The repertoire holds around 600,000 distinct CDR3 sequences, with over 9.5% as singletons. The source of this sequence is a human donor who donated a stem cell graft to a child with acute myeloid leukemia. The chain combines TRBV3-1 with TRBJ2-3; no clear D. Sample: PBMCs from the stem cell graft donor, taken from the stem cell graft. The CDR3 DNA sequence: TGTGCCAGCAGCCAAGATCTGGGTACGCAGTATTTT. Amino acids: CASSQDLGTQYF.